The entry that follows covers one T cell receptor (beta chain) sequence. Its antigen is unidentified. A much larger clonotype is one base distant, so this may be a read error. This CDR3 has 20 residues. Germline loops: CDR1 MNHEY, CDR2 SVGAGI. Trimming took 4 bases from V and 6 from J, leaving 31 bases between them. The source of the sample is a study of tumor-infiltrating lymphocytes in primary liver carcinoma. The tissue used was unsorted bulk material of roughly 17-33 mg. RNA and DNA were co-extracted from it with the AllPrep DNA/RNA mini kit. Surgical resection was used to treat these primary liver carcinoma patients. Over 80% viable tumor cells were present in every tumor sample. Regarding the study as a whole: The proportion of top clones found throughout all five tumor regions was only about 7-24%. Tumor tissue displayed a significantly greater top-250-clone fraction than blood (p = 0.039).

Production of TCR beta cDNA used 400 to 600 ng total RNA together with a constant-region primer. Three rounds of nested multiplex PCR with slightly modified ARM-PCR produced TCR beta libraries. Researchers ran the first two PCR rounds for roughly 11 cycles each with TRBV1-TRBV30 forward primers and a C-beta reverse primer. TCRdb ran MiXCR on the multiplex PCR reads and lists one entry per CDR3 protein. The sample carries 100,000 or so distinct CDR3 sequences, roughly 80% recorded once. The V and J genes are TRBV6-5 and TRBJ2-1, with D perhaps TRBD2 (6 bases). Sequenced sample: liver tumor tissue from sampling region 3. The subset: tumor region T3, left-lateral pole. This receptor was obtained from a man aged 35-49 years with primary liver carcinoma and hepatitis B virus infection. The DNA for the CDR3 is TGTGCCAGCAGTTCCCCGGGGCTAGTGGGAGGAGGGGCCTTGGGCAATGAGCAGTTCTTC. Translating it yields CASSSPGLVGGGALGNEQFF.